This is a list of T cell receptor beta chains from one sample in a study of graft-versus-host responses after intestinal transplantation. Repertoires were generated with immunoSEQ multiplex PCR, while TCRdb's copy carries only in-frame clones and drops some. The sample gives 62,000 or so clones, about 90% of which show up once; around 1.5% is in the top ten. The sample in question was PBMCs, obtained 26 days after transplant. The receptors come from a human patient who received an intestinal transplant, so some T cells may come from the graft donor. The CDR3 runs from the conserved cysteine through the conserved F or W. The order of the fields is CDR3 DNA, CDR3 protein, D gene, clone size, J gene, V gene. A D gene is named only where the DNA matches it firmly. Clone size is given for some rows only: seen once, a few or many times, or a class if the clone is expanded.

CDR3 DNA: TGCAGCGTTGGGGGGGGACGTTCCTACGAGCAGTACTTC
CDR3 protein: CSVGGGRSYEQYF
D gene: TRBD2
clone size: NA
J gene: TRBJ2-7
V gene: TRBV29-1

CDR3 DNA: TGTGCCAGCAGTGAATATGGACAGGGATTCCACAATGAGCAGTTCTTC
CDR3 protein: CASSEYGQGFHNEQFF
D gene: TRBD1
clone size: NA
J gene: TRBJ2-1
V gene: TRBV25-1

CDR3 DNA: TGTGCCAGCACCTCCGGGTCCTCTGAAGCTTTCTTT
CDR3 protein: CASTSGSSEAFF
D gene: NA
clone size: NA
J gene: TRBJ1-1
V gene: TRBV27

CDR3 DNA: TGCGCCAGCAGCTTGGGGCGGACTAGCGGGAGCAATGAGCAGTTCTTC
CDR3 protein: CASSLGRTSGSNEQFF
D gene: TRBD2
clone size: NA
J gene: TRBJ2-1
V gene: TRBV5-1

CDR3 DNA: TGTGCCAGTCACCAGGGGTTTGGCACTGAAGCTTTCTTT
CDR3 protein: CASHQGFGTEAFF
D gene: NA
clone size: NA
J gene: TRBJ1-1
V gene: TRBV28

CDR3 DNA: TGTGCCAGTAGTATAGAGCGAGGGAACCACGGGGGTCAGCCCCAGCATTTT
CDR3 protein: CASSIERGNHGGQPQHF
D gene: NA
clone size: few
J gene: TRBJ1-5
V gene: TRBV19

CDR3 DNA: TGTGCCAGCAGCGTGGAGCGAAATGAGCAGTTCTTC
CDR3 protein: CASSVERNEQFF
D gene: NA
clone size: NA
J gene: TRBJ2-1
V gene: TRBV9

CDR3 DNA: TGTGCCAGTAGTATAGGAACCGGGGGCACTGAAGCTTTCTTT
CDR3 protein: CASSIGTGGTEAFF
D gene: NA
clone size: NA
J gene: TRBJ1-1
V gene: TRBV19

CDR3 DNA: TGTGCCAGCAGTTACGCGGACATCCACGAGCAGTACTTC
CDR3 protein: CASSYADIHEQYF
D gene: NA
clone size: NA
J gene: TRBJ2-7
V gene: TRBV6-6

CDR3 DNA: TGCAGCGCAGCAGGGGCGCTGAGGGATGAGCAGTACTTC
CDR3 protein: CSAAGALRDEQYF
D gene: NA
clone size: NA
J gene: TRBJ2-7
V gene: TRBV29-1

CDR3 DNA: TGTGCCAGCAGACCCGGGACAGGGAACACTGAAGCTTTCTTT
CDR3 protein: CASRPGTGNTEAFF
D gene: TRBD1
clone size: NA
J gene: TRBJ1-1
V gene: TRBV6-6

CDR3 DNA: TGTGCCAGCAGTTACTCGATGGCAGGGGCTAATTCACCCCTCCACTTT
CDR3 protein: CASSYSMAGANSPLHF
D gene: NA
clone size: few
J gene: TRBJ1-6
V gene: TRBV6-5

CDR3 DNA: TGTGCCAGTAGTATGAAGGGGGACCTACTGAACTATGGCTACACCTTC
CDR3 protein: CASSMKGDLLNYGYTF
D gene: NA
clone size: NA
J gene: TRBJ1-2
V gene: TRBV19

CDR3 DNA: TGTGCCAGCAGTCTGACAGATAGCAATCAGCCCCAGCATTTT
CDR3 protein: CASSLTDSNQPQHF
D gene: NA
clone size: few
J gene: TRBJ1-5
V gene: TRBV7-9

CDR3 DNA: TGTGCCAGCAGCTTAGCAGGAAAGACGGGGAACACTGAAGCTTTCTTT
CDR3 protein: CASSLAGKTGNTEAFF
D gene: NA
clone size: NA
J gene: TRBJ1-1
V gene: TRBV7-6

CDR3 DNA: TGTGCCAGCAGACAGAACACTGAAGCTTTCTTT
CDR3 protein: CASRQNTEAFF
D gene: NA
clone size: NA
J gene: TRBJ1-1
V gene: TRBV27

CDR3 DNA: TGTGCCATCATCCTGGACAGGGAAGACAATGAGCAGTTCTTC
CDR3 protein: CAIILDREDNEQFF
D gene: TRBD1
clone size: NA
J gene: TRBJ2-1
V gene: TRBV25-1

CDR3 DNA: TGTGCCAGCAGCCAAGATGTATCCCAAGGAGAAAACTATGGCTACACCTTC
CDR3 protein: CASSQDVSQGENYGYTF
D gene: NA
clone size: NA
J gene: TRBJ1-2
V gene: TRBV4-2

CDR3 DNA: TGTGCCAGCACACCCCGGGGGAACACTGAAGCTTTCTTT
CDR3 protein: CASTPRGNTEAFF
D gene: NA
clone size: NA
J gene: TRBJ1-1
V gene: TRBV27

CDR3 DNA: TGTGCCAGCAGTCCGGGGACAGGGTCCTACGAGCAGTACTTC
CDR3 protein: CASSPGTGSYEQYF
D gene: TRBD1
clone size: NA
J gene: TRBJ2-7
V gene: TRBV7-9

CDR3 DNA: TGTGCCAGCTCACCAGGGGCAATAGCGGGAGTCGGGAATGAGCAGTTCTTC
CDR3 protein: CASSPGAIAGVGNEQFF
D gene: TRBD2
clone size: NA
J gene: TRBJ2-1
V gene: TRBV18

CDR3 DNA: TGTGCCAGCAGCTTTACTGCAAACGGAGGGGTTGGCTACACCTTC
CDR3 protein: CASSFTANGGVGYTF
D gene: NA
clone size: NA
J gene: TRBJ1-2
V gene: TRBV7-6

CDR3 DNA: TGTGCCAGCAGTTTCCGGGACACTTACTACGAGCAGTACTTC
CDR3 protein: CASSFRDTYYEQYF
D gene: NA
clone size: few
J gene: TRBJ2-7
V gene: TRBV28

CDR3 DNA: TGTGCCAGCAGTGTAGCTGGCGGGGATGAAAAACTGTTTTTT
CDR3 protein: CASSVAGGDEKLFF
D gene: NA
clone size: NA
J gene: TRBJ1-4
V gene: TRBV2

CDR3 DNA: TGTGCCAGCAGCTGGACAGGGGGCACCGGGGAGCTGTTTTTT
CDR3 protein: CASSWTGGTGELFF
D gene: TRBD1
clone size: NA
J gene: TRBJ2-2
V gene: TRBV7-9

CDR3 DNA: TGTGCCAGCAGCTTAGATATAGGACAAAATACGCAGTATTTT
CDR3 protein: CASSLDIGQNTQYF
D gene: NA
clone size: NA
J gene: TRBJ2-3
V gene: TRBV11-3

CDR3 DNA: TGTGCCAGCAGTGGACAGGGGGGCCCCGGGGAGCTGTTTTTT
CDR3 protein: CASSGQGGPGELFF
D gene: TRBD1
clone size: once
J gene: TRBJ2-2
V gene: TRBV2

CDR3 DNA: TGCGCCAGCACTGGTGCGGGAGGGGACGTATACACTGAAGCTTTCTTT
CDR3 protein: CASTGAGGDVYTEAFF
D gene: NA
clone size: NA
J gene: TRBJ1-1
V gene: TRBV5-1

CDR3 DNA: TGTGCCAGCAGCTTCAGGACTAGCCCCTACGAGCAGTACTTC
CDR3 protein: CASSFRTSPYEQYF
D gene: TRBD2
clone size: NA
J gene: TRBJ2-7
V gene: TRBV13

CDR3 DNA: TGTGCCAGCAGTTTGGCGGGCTATGGCTACACCTTC
CDR3 protein: CASSLAGYGYTF
D gene: NA
clone size: NA
J gene: TRBJ1-2
V gene: TRBV27

CDR3 DNA: TGCGCCAGCAGTGGCATCCTTACAGATACGCAGTATTTT
CDR3 protein: CASSGILTDTQYF
D gene: NA
clone size: NA
J gene: TRBJ2-3
V gene: TRBV4-1

CDR3 DNA: TGTGCCAGCTCGCACGCTCCGGGACTCTACGAGCAGTACTTC
CDR3 protein: CASSHAPGLYEQYF
D gene: NA
clone size: once
J gene: TRBJ2-7
V gene: TRBV18

CDR3 DNA: TGTGCCAGCAGCGAGAGCGGGGTCCCCCAAGATACGCAGTATTTT
CDR3 protein: CASSESGVPQDTQYF
D gene: TRBD2
clone size: NA
J gene: TRBJ2-3
V gene: TRBV9

CDR3 DNA: TGTGCCAGCAGCAACCCGACAGCGGGAAACACTGAAGCTTTCTTT
CDR3 protein: CASSNPTAGNTEAFF
D gene: NA
clone size: NA
J gene: TRBJ1-1
V gene: TRBV5-4

CDR3 DNA: TGTGCCAGCAGTTATAACAAGAACACCGGGGAGCTGTTTTTT
CDR3 protein: CASSYNKNTGELFF
D gene: NA
clone size: NA
J gene: TRBJ2-2
V gene: TRBV6-5

CDR3 DNA: TGTGCCAGCAGCGTAGCAGGGGGCGTTAGGAACACTGAAGCTTTCTTT
CDR3 protein: CASSVAGGVRNTEAFF
D gene: TRBD1
clone size: NA
J gene: TRBJ1-1
V gene: TRBV9

CDR3 DNA: TGTGCCTGGAGTGAACAGCCTCATCAGCCCCAGCATTTT
CDR3 protein: CAWSEQPHQPQHF
D gene: NA
clone size: NA
J gene: TRBJ1-5
V gene: TRBV30

CDR3 DNA: TGTGCCAGCAGCCAAGCCCCGGACGGGACCTACGAGCAGTACTTC
CDR3 protein: CASSQAPDGTYEQYF
D gene: NA
clone size: few
J gene: TRBJ2-7
V gene: TRBV14

CDR3 DNA: TGCGCCAGCAGCCCGCCCGGACTAGCGGGGGCGGGATACAATGAGCAGTTCTTC
CDR3 protein: CASSPPGLAGAGYNEQFF
D gene: TRBD2
clone size: NA
J gene: TRBJ2-1
V gene: TRBV5-1

CDR3 DNA: TGCAGCGGTGGACAGGGTGATGAGCAGTTCTTC
CDR3 protein: CSGGQGDEQFF
D gene: TRBD1
clone size: NA
J gene: TRBJ2-1
V gene: TRBV29-1

CDR3 DNA: TGTGCCAGCAGTGAAAAGTTGAGAGGGGGAACGAACACTGAAACTTTCTTT
CDR3 protein: CASSEKLRGGTNTETFF
D gene: NA
clone size: once
J gene: TRBJ1-1
V gene: TRBV6-1

CDR3 DNA: TGTGCCAGCAGTTTTTCCTTTCGGGGGTGGAGCAATCAGCCCCAGCATTTT
CDR3 protein: CASSFSFRGWSNQPQHF
D gene: NA
clone size: NA
J gene: TRBJ1-5
V gene: TRBV5-5

CDR3 DNA: TGTGCCAGCAGCTCAAACAGGGGGCCCCGAGAGACCCAGTACTTC
CDR3 protein: CASSSNRGPRETQYF
D gene: TRBD1
clone size: NA
J gene: TRBJ2-5
V gene: TRBV7-9

CDR3 DNA: TGTGCCAGCCAAGATCCGAACAGGCGCTATGGCTACACCTTC
CDR3 protein: CASQDPNRRYGYTF
D gene: NA
clone size: NA
J gene: TRBJ1-2
V gene: TRBV2

CDR3 DNA: TGCGCCAGCAGCTTGGTGGGTGCACAGGGGGCCAACGTCCTGACTTTC
CDR3 protein: CASSLVGAQGANVLTF
D gene: NA
clone size: NA
J gene: TRBJ2-6
V gene: TRBV5-1

CDR3 DNA: TGCGCCAGCAGAGCAGGGGGCGGCTCCTACAATGAGCAGTTCTTC
CDR3 protein: CASRAGGGSYNEQFF
D gene: TRBD1
clone size: NA
J gene: TRBJ2-1
V gene: TRBV4-1

CDR3 DNA: TGCAGTGCTCCAGGGCCCGGGGAGCAGTACTTC
CDR3 protein: CSAPGPGEQYF
D gene: NA
clone size: NA
J gene: TRBJ2-7
V gene: TRBV20-1

CDR3 DNA: TGCGCCAGCAGCCAAGGACAGTACAATCAGCCCCAGCATTTT
CDR3 protein: CASSQGQYNQPQHF
D gene: NA
clone size: NA
J gene: TRBJ1-5
V gene: TRBV4-3

CDR3 DNA: TGCGCCAGCAGCCTCGGTAACTATGGCTACACCTTC
CDR3 protein: CASSLGNYGYTF
D gene: NA
clone size: NA
J gene: TRBJ1-2
V gene: TRBV5-1

CDR3 DNA: TGTGCCAGCAGTTCATCCCTCAGCTCCTACGAGCAGTACTTC
CDR3 protein: CASSSSLSSYEQYF
D gene: NA
clone size: NA
J gene: TRBJ2-7
V gene: TRBV6-6

CDR3 DNA: TGTGCCAGCAGTGGGTTGGAGACAGACCCATATAATTCACCCCTCCACTTT
CDR3 protein: CASSGLETDPYNSPLHF
D gene: NA
clone size: NA
J gene: TRBJ1-6
V gene: TRBV2

CDR3 DNA: TGTGCCAGCAGTTACTCGGCAGGGATGTGGTACGGCTACACCTTC
CDR3 protein: CASSYSAGMWYGYTF
D gene: NA
clone size: NA
J gene: TRBJ1-2
V gene: TRBV6-6

CDR3 DNA: TGTGCAAGTCGCTTAGCCTTCGACAGGGGCGCTCCCACCTCCTACGAGCAGTACTTC
CDR3 protein: CASRLAFDRGAPTSYEQYF
D gene: NA
clone size: NA
J gene: TRBJ2-7
V gene: TRBV12-2